This TCR beta chain appears in the sequencing data of a study of T-cell reconstitution after alpha-beta-depleted transplantation in children. Study results and limitations: Counts and diversity of T cells one year after transplant came mostly from newly produced T cells. About two months after transplant, alpha-beta T cells reportedly came from several hundred expanded graft clones.

Of note for this clonotype: Its matching antigen is unknown.

The authors prepared the TCRbeta library with unique molecular identifiers. Each CDR3 protein is one row after TCRdb ran MiXCR on the PCR reads. The top ten hold around 30% of the sample, which has 800,000 to 1,000,000 distinct CDR3 sequences, roughly 31% seen once. Trimming took off 1 base at V and 2 bases at J, with 13 bases between the two ends. Germline lookup yields CDR1 SGHTS and CDR2 YDEGEE. The CDR3 spans 16 residues. The genes are TRBV5-8 and TRBJ2-1; D is perhaps TRBD1 (6 bases). This material consisted of PBMCs, mostly from graft donor cells, taken 360 days after TCRalphabeta/CD19-depleted stem cell transplant. The clonotype originates from a boy younger than two who had a stem cell transplant for SCID, so the T cells may come from the graft donor. CDR3 sequence: CASSLFRGKTYNEQFF. The CDR3 DNA reads TGTGCCAGCAGCTTGTTCAGGGGCAAAACCTACAATGAGCAGTTCTTC.